This entry lists 27 T cell receptor beta chains sequenced from one sample in a study of T cell repertoires in cytomegalovirus infection. TCRdb ran MiXCR on the reads and lists one entry per CDR3 protein. The sample has 110,000 to 150,000 distinct CDR3 sequences, 5.5% to 8% seen once. The specimen was PBMCs. The receptors come from a human donor in good health (CMV status not recorded). Some clones in this sample may be carry-over from other donors' samples.

This clonotype was counted at least ten times. The rearrangement uses TRBV7-2 and TRBJ2-6; possible D gene TRBD2, 5 bases. CDR3 length: 15 amino acids. Germline V CDR1 and CDR2: SGHTA, FQGNSA. V lost 5 bases and J 0 bases, leaving 8 bases between the germline ends. The CDR3 sequence: CASSKGLSGANVLTF. CDR3 coding DNA: TGTGCCAGCAGCAAAGGACTCTCTGGGGCCAACGTCCTGACTTTC.

This clonotype was observed many times. V gene TRBV7-3 combines with J gene TRBJ2-4, with D possibly matching TRBD2 (5 bases). The CDR3 has 13 residues. V lost 5 bases and J 1 base, leaving 6 bases between the germline ends. CDR1 is SGHTA and CDR2 is FQGTGA in the germline V gene. The CDR3 bases are TGTGCCAGCAGCGCGGGCGCCAAAAACATTCAGTACTTC. Its protein product is CASSAGAKNIQYF.

The chain carries TRBV28 and TRBJ2-7; D gene unclear. The CDR3 has 12 amino acids. The V gene's germline CDR1 is MDHEN and CDR2 SYDVKM. V was pared by 7 bases and J by 0 bases, with 7 bases between. CDR3 residues: CASNYNSYEQYF. CDR3 coding DNA: TGTGCCAGCAATTACAACTCCTACGAGCAGTACTTC.

This clonotype showed up many times. This sequence joins TRBV7-9 and TRBJ2-3; 11 positions match TRBD2. Trimming took 5 bases from V and 1 from J; bases not matched to a gene: 14. The germline V gene encodes CDR1 SEHNR and CDR2 FQNEAQ (reference sequence). The CDR3 is 19 residues long. The CDR3 DNA is TGTGCCAGCAGCCTCAGGTTAGCGGGGGGGCCGGTGGGCACAGATACGCAGTATTTT. Its protein product is CASSLRLAGGPVGTDTQYF.

This clonotype turned up a few times. The V and J genes are TRBV5-5 and TRBJ2-2, with 9 bases aligning to TRBD1. The J segment lost 12 bases and the V segment lost 4 bases, leaving 13 bases of the junction unmatched. This CDR3 region has 15 residues. Germline CDR1 SGHKS, CDR2 YYEKEE (reference sequence). Written as DNA, the CDR3 is TGTGCCAGCAGCCTGGCGCTATGGGGACAGGGTAAGCTGTTTTTT. Translating gives CASSLALWGQGKLFF. The full variable domain, rest sourced from reference TRBV5-5 and TRBJ2-2, is DAGVTQSPTHLIKTRGQQVTLRCSPISGHKSVSWYQQVLGQGPQFIFQYYEKEERGRGNFPDRFSARQFPNYSSELNVNALLLGDSALYLCASSLALWGQGKLFFGEGSRLTVL.

This clonotype was seen many times. The chain is built from TRBV11-1 and TRBJ2-3; D call uncertain. Germline V gene lookup returns CDR1 SGHAT and CDR2 FQDESV (reference sequence). The ends were cut back, 7 bases at V and 6 bases at J, with 11 bases in the middle. The CDR3 length is 12 residues. The CDR3 DNA reads as TGTGCCAGCACCCTCCCTCCGGATACGCAGTATTTT. Encoded protein: CASTLPPDTQYF.

The genes are TRBV3-1 and TRBJ2-3; no reliable D call. The CDR3 length is 16 residues. The V gene's germline CDR1 is LGHDT and CDR2 YNNKEL (reference sequence). The V gene lost 1 base and the J gene lost 4 bases, with 15 bases spanning the gap. The CDR3 bases are TGTGCCAGCAGCCAAGTAACGGGTCCCCCTCCAGATACGCAGTATTTT. It codes for CASSQVTGPPPDTQYF.

In this sample, this clonotype turned up a few times. The V call is TRBV14, the J call TRBJ1-2; no clear D. The CDR3 totals 14 residues. V gave up 2 bases and J gave up 4 bases, with 11 bases separating them. Germline V gene data show CDR1 as SGHDN and CDR2 as FVKESK. The chain's CDR3 is CASSQLQAGYGYTF. The CDR3, as DNA: TGTGCCAGCAGCCAACTTCAGGCGGGCTATGGCTACACCTTC.

This clonotype was picked up many times. The chain recombines TRBV12-3 or TRBV12-4 with TRBJ1-3, with TRBD1 matching over 9 bases. The V and J ends lost 5 bases and 0 bases, in that order; junction bases with no gene match: 11. The CDR3 runs 18 residues. The CDR3 loop reads CASSPGTGIRHSGNTIYF. CDR3 nucleotide sequence: TGTGCCAGCAGTCCTGGGACAGGGATTAGACACTCTGGAAACACCATATATTTT.

This clonotype was counted many times. The chain employs TRBV7-2 and TRBJ2-5; 13 positions agree with TRBD2. V was pared by 5 bases and J by 1 base, with 4 bases of the junction left unmatched. There are 16 residues in the CDR3. Looked up from germline, CDR1 is SGHTA and CDR2 is FQGNSA. CDR3 region: CASSRTSGGTQETQYF. CDR3 in DNA: TGTGCCAGCAGCCGGACTAGCGGGGGCACCCAAGAGACCCAGTACTTC.

This clonotype was seen repeatedly, ten times or more. The chain recombines TRBV14 with TRBJ2-1; D possibly corresponds to TRBD2 (5 bases). With 7 bases removed from V and 1 base from J, the gap between germline ends came to 17 bases. The CDR3 runs 16 residues. Germline-derived CDR1 and CDR2 are SGHDN and FVKESK. CDR3 protein: CASTPEVWASYNEQFF. Written as DNA, the CDR3 is TGTGCCAGCACCCCGGAGGTTTGGGCTTCCTACAATGAGCAGTTCTTC.

This clonotype was observed many times. The chain combines TRBV7-2 with TRBJ2-2; 7 positions match TRBD1. CDR3 size: 15 residues. V lost 5 bases to trimming and J lost 5 bases; unmatched junction nucleotides: 8. Germline CDR1 and CDR2: SGHTA and FQGNSA. CDR3 region: CASSPQGLRTGELFF. The CDR3 region has the DNA TGTGCCAGCAGCCCACAGGGGTTAAGAACCGGGGAGCTGTTTTTT.

The chain recombines TRBV20-1 with TRBJ2-7; D tentatively fits TRBD1 or TRBD2 (5 bases each). CDR3 length: 13 residues. Trimming removed 4 bases from V and 4 bases from J, with 14 bases in between. CDR1 is DFQATT, CDR2 SNEGSKA, per germline (reference sequence). This CDR3 reads CSAKPGRSYEQYF. The CDR3 DNA sequence: TGCAGTGCTAAACCGGGACGGTCTTACGAGCAGTACTTC.

The table lists this clonotype with many counts. The chain has TRBV25-1 and TRBJ2-2; D unclear. Trimming cost V 5 bases and J 5 bases, with 6 bases left between them. The CDR3 extends over 12 amino acids. CDR1 and CDR2 (germline): MGHDK, SYGVNS. In nucleotides, the CDR3 is TGTGCCAGCAGTATGGGGACCGGGGAGCTGTTTTTT. Amino acid sequence: CASSMGTGELFF.

This clonotype was recorded a few times. This chain uses TRBV12-3 or TRBV12-4 with TRBJ1-1; 11 bases are shared with TRBD1. CDR3 length equals 17 residues. Trimming at V came to 5 bases and at J to 4 bases, leaving 12 bases not matched to a gene. CDR3 in DNA: TGTGCCAGCAGTGGTATCTGGACAGGGGGCGAGGGCACTGAAGCTTTCTTT. This gives the protein CASSGIWTGGEGTEAFF.

This clonotype has a count of ten or more. The rearrangement links TRBV29-1 to TRBJ2-3, with 7 bases lining up with TRBD1. Germline V gives CDR1 SQVTM, CDR2 ANQGSEA. J lost 2 bases, V lost 2 bases, and 10 bases had no gene match. The CDR3 sequence is 16 residues long. The CDR3 DNA is TGCAGCGTTGAATCCGAGACAGGGACCCCCACAGATACGCAGTATTTT. This sequence encodes CSVESETGTPTDTQYF.

There are many counts of this clonotype. This rearrangement joins TRBV6-5 to TRBJ2-1; 11 nucleotides agree with TRBD1. The V gene end was trimmed by 6 bases and the J gene end by 0 bases; junction bases not matched to a gene: 1. This CDR3 is 15 amino acids long. CDR1 and CDR2 from the germline V gene are MNHEY and SVGAGI. The CDR3 DNA follows: TGTGCCAGCAGAGGGACAGGGGGCTCCTACAATGAGCAGTTCTTC. It codes for CASRGTGGSYNEQFF.

This clonotype showed up just a few times. The chain combines TRBV6-2 or TRBV6-3 with TRBJ2-1, with TRBD2 matching over 16 bases. Germline V gives CDR1 MNHEY, CDR2 SVGEGT. The CDR3 consists of 18 residues. The V gene end was trimmed by 5 bases and the J gene end by 6 bases; junction bases not matched to a gene: 10. In DNA form, the CDR3 reads TGTGCCAGCAGTCCGGGACTAGCGGGGGGGCTGTTACTCAATGAGCAGTTCTTC. It codes for CASSPGLAGGLLLNEQFF.

The table lists this clonotype with many counts. CDR3 DNA: TGTGCCAGCAGCTTAGACTGGACAGGGGCGAATCCTTCACCCCTCCACTTT. It codes for CASSLDWTGANPSPLHF. The chain has TRBV7-8 and TRBJ1-6, with 9 bases lining up with TRBD1. In germline, CDR1 is SGHVS, CDR2 FQNEAQ. J gave up 9 bases and V 1 base, and 10 bases lay outside the gene matches. The CDR3 has 17 amino acids.

Only a few counts were recorded for this clonotype. The rearrangement joins TRBV19 to TRBJ1-1; D unclear. CDR3 size: 13 residues. Per the germline V gene, CDR1 is LNHDA and CDR2 is SQIVND (reference sequence). DNA for the CDR3: TGTCCGGGCCGAGGTGGGTCGAAAACTGAAGCTTTCTTT. It yields the protein CPGRGGSKTEAFF.

This clonotype was seen many times. The rearrangement joins TRBV20-1 to TRBJ1-2; TRBD1 is a possible D gene (5 bases). The V and J ends lost 1 base and 2 bases respectively, with 8 bases between them. Germline values: CDR1 DFQATT, CDR2 SNEGSKA (reference sequence). The CDR3 is 13 residues long. Here the CDR3 reads CSARAQGNYGYTF. CDR3 in DNA: TGCAGTGCTAGAGCTCAGGGAAACTATGGCTACACCTTC.

This clonotype was seen repeatedly, ten times or more. The chain combines TRBV7-2 with TRBJ2-7; the D is unclear. Germline CDR1 and CDR2: SGHTA and FQGNSA. This CDR3 spans 15 amino acids. The V and J ends lost 1 base and 4 bases respectively, with 14 bases between them. Here the CDR3 DNA reads TGTGCCAGCAGCTTAGTGGCCTCGAAGGATTACGAGCAGTACTTC. Its translation is CASSLVASKDYEQYF. Full variable domain (remainder filled in from reference TRBV7-2 and TRBJ2-7): GAGVSQSPSNKVTEKGKDVELRCDPISGHTALYWYRQSLGQGLEFLIYFQGNSAPDKSGLPSDRFSAERTGGSVSTLTIQRTQQEDSAVYLCASSLVASKDYEQYFGPGTRLTVT.

The chain recombines TRBV28 with TRBJ1-5; possibly TRBD1 for D (6 bases). There are 13 residues in the CDR3. Germline V gene sequence: CDR1 MDHEN, CDR2 SYDVKM. V lost 9 bases to trimming and J lost 3 bases, with 12 bases between them. The CDR3 nucleotides are TGTGCCAGTGCCCCGGGGGCCAATCAGCCCCAGCATTTT. Translation: CASAPGANQPQHF.

The sample holds many counts of this clonotype. This chain uses TRBV28 with TRBJ1-2, with D unresolved. The V and J ends lost 6 bases and 7 bases respectively, with 24 bases between them. Germline V gene lookup returns CDR1 MDHEN and CDR2 SYDVKM. The CDR3 loop spans 16 amino acids. CDR3 in amino acids: CASSERGHDNAPGYTF. CDR3 coding DNA: TGTGCCAGCAGCGAACGAGGTCATGACAACGCCCCTGGCTACACCTTC.

This clonotype showed up many times. The CDR3: CASSLGRGPRPQHF. The CDR3, as DNA: TGTGCCAGCAGCTTAGGTAGGGGCCCTCGGCCCCAGCATTTT. The J gene is TRBJ1-5, the V gene TRBV7-8, with D possibly TRBD1 on 5 matching bases. Germline V CDR1 and CDR2: SGHVS, FQNEAQ. The CDR3 totals 14 residues. Trimming left V 1 base short and J 9 bases short, with 13 bases between.

This clonotype was counted ten times or more. The chain joins TRBV7-8 to TRBJ2-5; 7 bases are a match to TRBD2. The junction had 3 bases not matched to a gene; V was cut back by 0 bases and J by 5 bases. The CDR3 extends over 14 amino acids. Germline V gene data show CDR1 as SGHVS and CDR2 as FQNEAQ. CDR3 sequence: CASSLAGGSETQYF. The CDR3 DNA reads TGTGCCAGCAGCTTAGCGGGGGGGTCGGAGACCCAGTACTTC.

Points on this clonotype: The junction differs from germline at one of its ends, possibly a read error. The chain combines TRBV7-6 with TRBJ2-7, with 10 bases fitting TRBD1. The CDR3 is 15 amino acids. Germline assignment: CDR1 SGHVS and CDR2 FNYEAQ. In DNA, the CDR3 is TGTGTCAGCGGCTTATTAGGGACAGGGGTTCCCGAGCAGTACTTC. It yields the protein CVSGLLGTGVPEQYF.